This T cell receptor (beta chain) originates from a study of identical twins (dated by TCRdb to 2015 to 2016). For the study in its entirety: To test whether fetal clonotypes persist, the study used deep sequencing on TCR alpha and beta repertoires from monozygotic twins, unrelated adults of various ages, and cord blood. Replicate twin experiments were performed at different times using different library preparation protocols to rule out contamination. The full study reports these points: Because the same donors could not be followed over many years, conclusions were based on cross-sectional statistical analysis. In monozygotic twins, out-of-frame TCR alpha sharing was systematically underestimated by recombination models, although the models agreed with sharing between unrelated individuals. Compared with coincidental sharing between unrelated individuals, out-of-frame TCR alpha sequences shared between twins showed an excess of sequences with low generation probability. Fewer insertions were carried by abundant cord blood beta clonotypes; a weaker similar trend was observed in young adult naive repertoires, while no such trend was observed in memory repertoires. Excess twin sharing in beta out-of-frame sequences was weaker because fewer shared sequences lowered the signal-to-noise ratio. Zero-insertion analyses could be partly confounded by invariant T cells such as MAIT and iNKT, although diverse VJ usage argued against such confounding for most clonotypes.

Note on this clonotype: Its antigen remains unidentified. No per-base quality is available; no much larger clone lies one base away.

Unmatched junction bases come to 16, with V trimmed by 3 bases and J by 6 bases. Based on the germline V gene, the CDR1 and CDR2 sequences are MGHRA and YSYEKL. The CDR3 runs 18 amino acids, cysteine and phenylalanine included. The DNA shown is the 54-base CDR3, in frame from base 1. The library was made by 5' RACE. Sequencing was performed on an Illumina HiSeq 2000. Template switching added a universal primer binding site, and the final cDNA carried a unique molecular identifier that allowed TCR cDNA molecules to be counted accurately. Specific primers in the conserved constant-segment region were used to synthesize first-strand cDNA for the TCR alpha and beta chains. Each cDNA library was double barcoded, with a SMART-Mk sample barcode plus Illumina barcodes, to control for contamination. TruSeq adapter sequences and Illumina sample barcodes were added in two successive PCR steps. TCR alpha and beta cDNA libraries were sequenced on the Illumina HiSeq platform with custom primers. The original methods were these. MiGEC processed the raw reads to extract unique molecular identifiers, while MiXCR was used to determine the CDR3 positions. Recombination models were inferred per individual with the repgenHMM and IGoR tools using an EM algorithm. The analysis of shared clonotypes was done with the tcR package in R, with sharing normalized by the product of cloneset sizes. To study raw recombination without the effects of thymic and clonal selection, out-of-frame nonproductive sequences were analyzed. Using fastp at Q25 and MiXCR, TCRdb reprocessed the public reads and kept productive beta chains. Each record represents a unique CDR3 protein, reported with the most common genes and DNA among its rows. These V and J calls are TCRdb output, not the study's own analysis. The sample table shows around 490,000 distinct CDR3 sequences, and about 16% are seen once. The top ten clonotypes cover 0.35% to 0.45% of the sample.

Only healthy Caucasian donors were included. Three pairs of female monozygotic twins, all aged roughly 18 to 29 years, made up the twin cohort. Positive isolation kits from Invitrogen were used to isolate CD4+ and CD8+ T cell populations. These data were also reused for a study on yellow fever vaccine responses in identical twins. The second paper further reports: The authors reported that the T cell response to vaccination in identical twins appeared partly convergent and partly personalized. Focusing on identical twins, the study followed the T cell clones that responded to the vaccine, and did so with precision.

The sample taken for sequencing was CD4+ T cells sorted from blood. The TCR was taken from a woman under 30 in good health. The rearranged segments are TRBV4-1 and TRBJ2-1; TRBD2 agrees with 8 junctional bases. The CDR3: CASSHPRSSGDHSNEQFF. The nucleotide sequence reads TGCGCCAGCAGCCACCCCCGGAGTAGCGGGGATCACTCCAATGAGCAGTTCTTC.